This T cell receptor beta chain emerged from a study of post-analysis software for immune sequencing data. Whole-study context: Relapsing-remitting, secondary progressive and progressive-relapsing forms made up the multiple sclerosis disease courses. The study's findings and limits: When patients were compared with controls, about five TRBV segments were more frequent, TRBV5-6, TRBV5-1 and TRBV20-1 among them. F measure grouped same-batch samples tightly together. There was significantly lower normalized Chao1 diversity in multiple sclerosis patients than in controls.

Unique molecular identifiers featured in each of the TCR beta cDNA libraries. cDNA molecules numbering 450,000 to 650,000 came from roughly 1 to 10 million T cells. Each CDR3 protein gets one entry after TCRdb re-called the PCR reads with MiXCR. The data show 500,000 to 600,000 distinct CDR3 sequences, about 40% seen once. In the case of this clonotype: What it binds is not known.

After removal of 3 bases from V and 5 bases from J, the junction contained 5 bases not matched to a gene. From germline, CDR1 is DFQATT and CDR2 SNEGSKA (reference sequence). This CDR3 has 14 amino acids. The source material was blood. This receptor was obtained from a girl under 18 with multiple sclerosis. The chain couples TRBV20-1 to TRBJ2-2; 8 nucleotides align to TRBD2. The CDR3 DNA sequence: TGCAGTGCTAGCCGGGCGGGAGGTACCGGGGAGCTGTTTTTT. This encodes CSASRAGGTGELFF.